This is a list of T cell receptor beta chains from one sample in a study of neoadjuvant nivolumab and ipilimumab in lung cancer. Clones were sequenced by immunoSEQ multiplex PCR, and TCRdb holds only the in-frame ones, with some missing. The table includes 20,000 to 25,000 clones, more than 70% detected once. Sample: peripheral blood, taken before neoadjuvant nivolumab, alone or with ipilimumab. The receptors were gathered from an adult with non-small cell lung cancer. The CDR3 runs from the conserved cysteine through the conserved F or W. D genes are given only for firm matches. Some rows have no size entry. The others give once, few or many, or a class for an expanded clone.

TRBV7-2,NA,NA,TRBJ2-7,TGTGCCAGCAGCTTAGCGGCAGCTACCTACGAGCAGTACTTC,CASSLAAATYEQYF
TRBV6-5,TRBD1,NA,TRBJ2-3,TGTGCCAGCAGCCGAGACAGGGGCACAGATACGCAGTATTTT,CASSRDRGTDTQYF
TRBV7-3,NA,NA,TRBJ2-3,TGTGCCAGCAGCCCTAGATACGAAGGAGATACGCAGTATTTT,CASSPRYEGDTQYF
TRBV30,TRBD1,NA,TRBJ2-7,TGTGCCTGGGGGGGACAGGGGGCCTACGAGCAGTACTTC,CAWGGQGAYEQYF
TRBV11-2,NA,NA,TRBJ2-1,TGTGCCAGCAGCTCACCGAAGACCCCCGAGGTACGTGAGCAGTTCTTC,CASSSPKTPEVREQFF
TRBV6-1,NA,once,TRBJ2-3,TGTGCCAGCAGTGATAGGGCAGCCGACAGCACAGATACGCAGTATTTT,CASSDRAADSTDTQYF
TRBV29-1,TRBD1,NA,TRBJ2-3,TGCAGCGTTGACGACAGGGGGACAGATACGCAGTATTTT,CSVDDRGTDTQYF
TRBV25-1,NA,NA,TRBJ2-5,TGTGCCAGCAACCCTGGAAGTTCAGAGACCCAGTACTTC,CASNPGSSETQYF
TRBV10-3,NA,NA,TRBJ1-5,TGTGCCATCAGTGAGTCTCTACAGGGTGAGGCGTCCCAGCATTTT,CAISESLQGEASQHF
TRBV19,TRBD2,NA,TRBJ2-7,TGTGCCAGTAGCCTAGCGGGAGCGGACTACGAGCAGTACTTC,CASSLAGADYEQYF
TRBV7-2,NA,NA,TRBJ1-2,TGTGCCAGCAGCCTAGGGGCACGATATGGCTACACCTTC,CASSLGARYGYTF
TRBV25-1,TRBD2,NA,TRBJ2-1,TGTGCCAGCAGTGACCCCGGGACTAGCGGTAATGAGCAGTTCTTC,CASSDPGTSGNEQFF
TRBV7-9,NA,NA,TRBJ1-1,TGTGCCAGCAGCCCGCGGGGGGCAAACACTGAAGCTTTCTTT,CASSPRGANTEAFF